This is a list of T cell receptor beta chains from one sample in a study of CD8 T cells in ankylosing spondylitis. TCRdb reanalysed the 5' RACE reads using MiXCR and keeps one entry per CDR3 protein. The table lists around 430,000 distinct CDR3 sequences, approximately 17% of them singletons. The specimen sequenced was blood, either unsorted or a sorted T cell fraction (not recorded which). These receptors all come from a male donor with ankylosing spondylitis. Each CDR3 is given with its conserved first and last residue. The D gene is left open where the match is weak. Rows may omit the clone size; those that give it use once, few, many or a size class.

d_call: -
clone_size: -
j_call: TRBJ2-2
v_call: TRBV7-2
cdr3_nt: TGTGCCAGCAGCTTACAGAGGAACACCGGGGAGCTGTTTTTT
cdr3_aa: CASSLQRNTGELFF

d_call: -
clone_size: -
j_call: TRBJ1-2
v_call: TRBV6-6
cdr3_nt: TGTGCCAGCATGACAGGTTACGGCTACACCTTC
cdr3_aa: CASMTGYGYTF

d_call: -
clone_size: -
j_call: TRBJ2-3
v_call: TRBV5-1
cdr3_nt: TGCGCCAGCACGGGGGGCGGGGCCCAAGATACGCAGTATTTT
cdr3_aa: CASTGGGAQDTQYF

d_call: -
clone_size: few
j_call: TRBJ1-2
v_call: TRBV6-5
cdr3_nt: TGTGCCAGCAGTTACTGGTCGCGGGATAACTATGGCTACACCTTC
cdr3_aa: CASSYWSRDNYGYTF

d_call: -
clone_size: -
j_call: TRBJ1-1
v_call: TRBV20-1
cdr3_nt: TGCAGTGCTAGAGATCTCCAGGGGAACACTGAAGCTTTCTTT
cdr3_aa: CSARDLQGNTEAFF

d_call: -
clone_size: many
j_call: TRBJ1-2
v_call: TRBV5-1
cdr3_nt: TGCGCCAGCAGCTTCGGGGGTATAGACTATGGCTACACCTTC
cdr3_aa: CASSFGGIDYGYTF

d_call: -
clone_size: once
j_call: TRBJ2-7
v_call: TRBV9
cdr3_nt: TGTGCCAGCAGCGTAGCTGTCAGCTCCTACGAGCAGTACTTC
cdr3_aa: CASSVAVSSYEQYF

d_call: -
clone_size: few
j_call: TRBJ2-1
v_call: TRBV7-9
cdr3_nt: TGTGCCAGCGTGCCTCAGGACGGCTTGGAGTACAATGAGCAGTTCTTC
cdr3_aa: CASVPQDGLEYNEQFF

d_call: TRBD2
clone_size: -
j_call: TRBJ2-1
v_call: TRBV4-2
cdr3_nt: TGTGCCAGCAGCCAAGATATGCGGGAGCACCAGTTCTTC
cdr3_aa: CASSQDMREHQFF

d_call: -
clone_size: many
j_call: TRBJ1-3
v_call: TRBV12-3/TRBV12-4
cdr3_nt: TGTGCCAGCAGCCCACAGGGTGGAGGAAACACCATATATTTT
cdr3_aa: CASSPQGGGNTIYF

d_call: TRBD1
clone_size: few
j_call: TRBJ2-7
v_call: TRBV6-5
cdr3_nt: TGTGCCAGCAGTTACTCGAGAACAGGGGCCGTACCTCAGTACTTC
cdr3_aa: CASSYSRTGAVPQYF

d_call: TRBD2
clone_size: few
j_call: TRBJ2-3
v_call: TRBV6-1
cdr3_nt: TGTGCCAGCACCCTGACTAGCGGGGTAACAGATACGCAGTATTTT
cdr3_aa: CASTLTSGVTDTQYF

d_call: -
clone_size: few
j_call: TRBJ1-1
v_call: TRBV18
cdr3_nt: TGTGCCAGCTCACCTCAAGAATGGCTCACTTTGAACACTGAAGCTTTCTTT
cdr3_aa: CASSPQEWLTLNTEAFF

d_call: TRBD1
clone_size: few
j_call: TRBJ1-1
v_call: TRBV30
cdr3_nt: TGTGCCTGGCACAGGGGACTCAACACTGAAGCTTTCTTT
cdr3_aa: CAWHRGLNTEAFF

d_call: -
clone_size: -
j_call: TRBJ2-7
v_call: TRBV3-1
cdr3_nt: TGTGCCAGCAGCCAAGCATCTGTTTCTCAGGGGCCGTACGAGCAGTACTTC
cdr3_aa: CASSQASVSQGPYEQYF

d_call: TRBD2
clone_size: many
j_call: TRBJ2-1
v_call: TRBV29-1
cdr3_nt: TGCAGCGTTGTCCCGACTAGCGGGAGTTACAATGAGCAGTTCTTC
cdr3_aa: CSVVPTSGSYNEQFF

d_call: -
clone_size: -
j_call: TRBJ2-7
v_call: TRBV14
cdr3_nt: TGTGCCAGCAGCCATGATCAGGGGAGGAACGAGCGTTACTTC
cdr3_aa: CASSHDQGRNERYF

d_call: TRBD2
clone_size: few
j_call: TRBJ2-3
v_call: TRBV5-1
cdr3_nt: TGCGCCAGCAGCCCCTGGGGGGGAGCGGCAGATACGCAGTATTTT
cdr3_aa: CASSPWGGAADTQYF

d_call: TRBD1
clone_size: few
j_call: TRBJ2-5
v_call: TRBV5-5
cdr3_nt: TGTGCCAGCCCCTTGGGGGACAGGGTTGGTGGGGAGACCCAGTACTTC
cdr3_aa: CASPLGDRVGGETQYF

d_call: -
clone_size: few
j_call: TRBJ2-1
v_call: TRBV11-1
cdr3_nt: TGTGCCAGCAGCTTAGGGTTAAAGGGGCGGAGCTCCTACAATGAGCAGTTCTTC
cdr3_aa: CASSLGLKGRSSYNEQFF

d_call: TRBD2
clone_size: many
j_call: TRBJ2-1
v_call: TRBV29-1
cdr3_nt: TGCAGCGGGGAAGCGGGAGGGAGGCTCGGGCAGTTCTTC
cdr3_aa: CSGEAGGRLGQFF

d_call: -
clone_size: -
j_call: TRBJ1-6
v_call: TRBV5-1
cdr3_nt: TGCGCCAGCAGCTCGGCGGGGGGGCGGAATTCACCCCTCCACTTT
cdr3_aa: CASSSAGGRNSPLHF

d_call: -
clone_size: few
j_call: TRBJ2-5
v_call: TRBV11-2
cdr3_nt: TGTGCCAGCAGCCTGACCCATACCGAAGAGACCCAGTACTTC
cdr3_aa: CASSLTHTEETQYF

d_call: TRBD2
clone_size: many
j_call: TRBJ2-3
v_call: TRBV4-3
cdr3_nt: TGCGCCAGCAGCCATAATAGCGGGTCCACAGATACGCAGTATTTT
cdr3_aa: CASSHNSGSTDTQYF

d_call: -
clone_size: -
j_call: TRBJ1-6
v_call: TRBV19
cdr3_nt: TGTGCCAGTAGTAGTCAGATGAATTCACCCCTCCACTTT
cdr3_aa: CASSSQMNSPLHF

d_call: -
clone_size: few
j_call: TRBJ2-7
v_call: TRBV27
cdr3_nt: TGTGCCAGCAGTCCTAGCGCGAACTACGAGCAGTACTTC
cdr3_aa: CASSPSANYEQYF

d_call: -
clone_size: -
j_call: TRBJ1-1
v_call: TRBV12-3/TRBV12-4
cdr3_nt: TGTGCCAGCAGTTTTAACACCTACACTGAAGCTTTCTTT
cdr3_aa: CASSFNTYTEAFF

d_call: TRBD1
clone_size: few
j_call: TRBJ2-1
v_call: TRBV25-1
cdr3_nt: TGTGCCAGCAGATACCCGGGACAGGGACGCAATGAGCAGTTCTTC
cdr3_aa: CASRYPGQGRNEQFF

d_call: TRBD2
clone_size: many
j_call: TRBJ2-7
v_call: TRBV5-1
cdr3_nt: TGCGCCAGCAGCACGACTAGCGGAACCTACGAGCAGTACTTC
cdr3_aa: CASSTTSGTYEQYF

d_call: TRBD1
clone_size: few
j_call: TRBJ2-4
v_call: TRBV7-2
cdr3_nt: TGTGCCAGCAGTCCTCAGGGGGCTAGGTCCAAAAACATTCAGTACTTC
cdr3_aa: CASSPQGARSKNIQYF

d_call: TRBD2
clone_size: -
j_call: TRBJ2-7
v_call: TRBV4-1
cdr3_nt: TGCGCCAGCAGCCAAGCGGGACTAGCTTCCTACGAGCAGTACTTC
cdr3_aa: CASSQAGLASYEQYF

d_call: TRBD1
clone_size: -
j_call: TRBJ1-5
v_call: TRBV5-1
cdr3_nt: TGCGCCAGCAGCCCCTCCGGGACAGCCACGAGCAATCAGCCCCAGCATTTT
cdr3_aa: CASSPSGTATSNQPQHF

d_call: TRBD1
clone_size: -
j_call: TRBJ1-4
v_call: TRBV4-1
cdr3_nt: TGCGCCAGCAGCCCCTGGGGAACAGGGGAAGGAAAACTGTTTTTT
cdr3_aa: CASSPWGTGEGKLFF

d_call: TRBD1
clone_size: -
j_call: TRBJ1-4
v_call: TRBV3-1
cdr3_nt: TGTGCCAGCAGCCAAGGGGCAGGGGGCGGTAAACTGTTTTTT
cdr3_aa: CASSQGAGGGKLFF

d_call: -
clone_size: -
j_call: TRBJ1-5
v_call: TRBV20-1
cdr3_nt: TGCAGTGCTAGATCTGGGGGAGGTCAGCCCCAGCATTTT
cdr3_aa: CSARSGGGQPQHF

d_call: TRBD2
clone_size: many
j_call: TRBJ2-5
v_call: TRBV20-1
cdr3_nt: TGCAGTGCTTCGGACGAGGGGAGGGGGACCCAGTACTTC
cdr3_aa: CSASDEGRGTQYF

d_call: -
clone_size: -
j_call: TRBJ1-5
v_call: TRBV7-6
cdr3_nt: TGTACCAGCAGCTTGAGGCGGAATCAGCCCCAGCATTTT
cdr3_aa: CTSSLRRNQPQHF